These 25 T cell receptor beta chains share one sample of origin, sequenced in a study of Graves' ophthalmopathy and Graves' hyperthyroidism. Researchers took RNA transcripts and amplified TCR beta CDR3 regions from them. First-round RT-PCR relied on HTBI primers, and a second-round multiplex PCR came next. TCRdb processed the multiplex PCR reads anew with MiXCR; each CDR3 protein has one entry. The sample lists about 740,000 distinct CDR3 sequences; 35% to 50% were seen once. Sequences were obtained from peripheral blood. These receptor sequences come from an adult man with Graves' ophthalmopathy.

J is TRBJ1-1 and V is TRBV15; TRBD1 is a possible D gene (5 bases). CDR1 is LNHNV, CDR2 YYDKDF, per germline (reference sequence). V dropped 5 bases and J dropped 1 base, with 11 bases sitting between them. The CDR3 has 14 amino acids. CDR3 DNA: TGTGCCACCAGCGCCCCAGGGAGGAACACTGAAGCTTTCTTT. Translating gives CATSAPGRNTEAFF.

There are many counts of this clonotype. The genes are TRBV2 and TRBJ1-3, with TRBD1 as a possible D gene (5 bases). There are 16 residues in the CDR3. Trimming removed 5 bases at V and 2 bases at J, with 16 bases between. The germline V gene has CDR1 SNHLY and CDR2 FYNNEI. The CDR3 is CASSFVGRGTGNTIYF. In DNA, the CDR3 is TGTGCCAGCAGTTTCGTCGGGCGGGGCACTGGAAACACCATATATTTT.

V gene TRBV7-9 combines with J gene TRBJ1-5; maybe TRBD1 (5 bases). The CDR3 consists of 17 residues. The germline V gene has CDR1 SEHNR and CDR2 FQNEAQ (reference sequence). Trimming pared 5 bases from V and 0 bases from J, leaving 17 bases between. The CDR3 nucleotides are TGTGCCAGCAGCCAAGATCCGGGGGAAAATAGCAATCAGCCCCAGCATTTT. Its translation: CASSQDPGENSNQPQHF.

This clonotype was seen a few times. The chain links TRBV2 to TRBJ2-7; D gene uncertain. Looked up from germline, CDR1 is SNHLY and CDR2 is FYNNEI. The CDR3 totals 18 residues. Trimming removed 4 bases from V and 4 bases from J, with 26 bases in between. The CDR3: CASSATRKTPSLPYEQYF. CDR3 nucleotides: TGTGCCAGCAGTGCTACCAGAAAAACCCCATCCCTACCATACGAGCAGTACTTC.

Concerning this clonotype itself: A much larger clone lies a single base off, so this may be a read error. J is TRBJ2-5 and V is TRBV2; the D is unclear. CDR1 SNHLY and CDR2 FYNNEI come from the germline V gene. CDR3 length: 12 residues. CDR3 sequence: CASSLFQGTQYF. The CDR3 DNA reads as TGTGCCAGCAGCCTATTCCAAGGGACCCAGTACTTC.

Comments on this clonotype: The CDR3 does not end in the conserved phenylalanine or tryptophan, so this is likely a read error. This chain connects TRBV24-1 to TRBJ1-5; 10 bases are a match to TRBD1. The germline V gene encodes CDR1 KGHDR and CDR2 SFDVKD. The CDR3 runs 14 residues. Trimming at V came to 11 bases and at J to 4 bases, leaving 7 bases not matched to a gene. The CDR3 DNA follows: TGTGCCAGCACCAGGGACAGGGGAAATCAGCCCCAGCATCTT. This translates into CASTRDRGNQPQHL.

This chain connects TRBV7-9 to TRBJ1-5; D call uncertain. CDR1 and CDR2 (germline): SEHNR, FQNEAQ (reference sequence). V lost 5 bases, J lost 4 bases, and 12 bases lay in between. The CDR3 runs 14 residues. This chain's CDR3 is CASSPLGRNQPQHF. The CDR3 nucleotides are TGTGCCAGCAGCCCACTGGGAAGGAATCAGCCCCAGCATTTT. Full variable domain (missing parts from reference TRBV7-9 and TRBJ1-5): DTGVSQNPRHKITKRGQNVTFRCDPISEHNRLYWYRQTLGQGPEFLTYFQNEAQLEKSRLLSDRFSAERPKGSFSTLEIQRTEQGDSAMYLCASSPLGRNQPQHFGDGTRLSIL.

This clonotype was picked up a small number of times. The chain links TRBV7-9 to TRBJ1-2, with a tentative D call TRBD1 (5 bases). The CDR3 is made up of 15 amino acids. Trimming left V 5 bases short and J 4 bases short, with 17 bases between. Germline CDR1 SEHNR, CDR2 FQNEAQ (reference sequence). CDR3 sequence: CASSQVTGSGYGYTF. The CDR3 bases are TGTGCCAGCAGCCAAGTCACAGGTTCTGGCTATGGCTACACCTTC.

The gene calls are TRBV7-6 and TRBJ1-1; no definite D call. The germline V gene encodes CDR1 SGHVS and CDR2 FNYEAQ. V dropped 1 base and J dropped 4 bases, with 13 bases sitting between them. This CDR3 spans 15 amino acids. In DNA form, the CDR3 reads TGTGCCAGCAGCTTAGATCTGGGGTTGGTCACTGAAGCTTTCTTT. Translated, it gives CASSLDLGLVTEAFF. Full variable domain (remainder filled in from reference TRBV7-6 and TRBJ1-1): GAGVSQSPRYKVTKRGQDVALRCDPISGHVSLYWYRQALGQGPEFLTYFNYEAQQDKSGLPNDRFSAERPEGSISTLTIQRTEQRDSAMYRCASSLDLGLVTEAFFGQGTRLTVV.

The chain combines TRBV6-5 with TRBJ1-5, with 7 bases lining up with TRBD1. The germline V gene encodes CDR1 MNHEY and CDR2 SVGAGI. The CDR3 totals 13 residues. Trimming at V came to 5 bases and at J to 9 bases, leaving 7 bases not matched to a gene. CDR3 nucleotides: TGTGCCAGCAGTGGGGACAGAGCCTCGCCCCAGCATTTT. This encodes CASSGDRASPQHF.

This clonotype was counted only a few times. This chain links TRBV10-3 with TRBJ1-5; D call uncertain. Trimming removed 10 bases at V and 6 bases at J, with 16 bases between. Germline values: CDR1 ENHRY, CDR2 SYGVKD. The CDR3 consists of 13 residues. The CDR3 region is CASSQAGSQPQHF. CDR3 nucleotide sequence: TGTGCCAGCAGCCAAGCTGGGAGTCAGCCCCAGCATTTT.

Points on this clonotype: The germline gene is not matched at one end of the junction; a read error may be the cause. This chain uses TRBV25-1 with TRBJ1-2; TRBD1 is a possible D gene (5 bases). The CDR3 is made up of 13 amino acids. Germline CDR1 reads MGHDK; CDR2 reads SYGVNS. Here the CDR3 DNA reads TGCGCCAGCAGGGACGCAGGGTTGGACGGCCACACCTTC. It codes for CASRDAGLDGHTF.

In the case of this clonotype: A read error may account for a junction end that differs from germline. This chain connects TRBV10-3 to TRBJ1-2; the D gene is possibly TRBD1 (6 bases). CDR1 and CDR2 from the germline V gene are ENHRY and SYGVKD. The CDR3 runs 16 residues. The DNA of the CDR3 is TGTGCCAGCAGTTCCCGTGGTGGCAGGGGTGACTATGGCTACACCTTC. It yields the protein CASSSRGGRGDYGYTF.

The chain couples TRBV7-3 to TRBJ2-5, with 7 positions matching TRBD1. CDR1 SGHTA and CDR2 FQGTGA come from the germline V gene. This CDR3 contains 15 residues. J gave up 1 base and V 5 bases, and 7 bases lay outside the gene matches. This chain's CDR3 is CASSAAGGIQETQYF. CDR3 DNA: TGTGCCAGCAGCGCGGCAGGGGGTATCCAAGAGACCCAGTACTTC.

A few counts support this clonotype. This sequence joins TRBV7-9 and TRBJ1-5, with TRBD1 matching 9 bases. The CDR3 runs 15 residues. Germline V lookup: CDR1 SEHNR, CDR2 FQNEAQ (reference sequence). Trimming at V came to 5 bases and at J to 4 bases, leaving 6 bases not matched to a gene. DNA of the CDR3: TGTGCCAGCAGCGGGGATGGGACAGGGAATCAGCCCCAGCATTTT. Translation gives CASSGDGTGNQPQHF.

In its sample, this clonotype was seen many times. The rearrangement uses TRBV25-1 and TRBJ2-5; tentative D call: TRBD1 (6 bases). The CDR3 covers 18 residues. Germline V gives CDR1 MGHDK, CDR2 SYGVNS. V lost 1 base and J lost 1, with 19 bases in between. In nucleotides, the CDR3 is TGTGCCAGCAGTGAATCTCTCGCAGGGGTTAGACGCCAAGAGACCCAGTACTTC. Translation: CASSESLAGVRRQETQYF.

This sequence joins TRBV2 and TRBJ2-3, with unresolved D. This CDR3 contains 12 residues. Looked up from germline, CDR1 is SNHLY and CDR2 is FYNNEI. V lost 6 bases and J 6 bases, leaving 10 bases between the germline ends. The CDR3 nucleotides read TGTGCCAGCAGCGCTTGGGCGGATACGCAGTATTTT. Encoded protein: CASSAWADTQYF.

The table lists this clonotype with a few counts. The genes are TRBV15 and TRBJ2-3; TRBD1 might be the D (5 bases). This CDR3 has 13 amino acids. With 0 bases removed from V and 10 bases from J, the gap between germline ends came to 11 bases. In germline, CDR1 is LNHNV, CDR2 YYDKDF (reference sequence). The CDR3 DNA follows: TGTGCCACCAGCAGAGATCAGGACACATCGCAGTATTTT. It yields the protein CATSRDQDTSQYF.

This clonotype has a count of ten or more. The rearrangement links TRBV14 to TRBJ1-1; D gene uncertain. The CDR3 consists of 14 residues. Trimming left V 0 bases short and J 7 bases short, with 12 bases between. Per germline, CDR1 SGHDN and CDR2 FVKESK. The CDR3 nucleotides read TGTGCCAGCAGCCAAGATTTTAGGCTGGGTGAAGCTTTCTTT. Its translation is CASSQDFRLGEAFF.

The V and J genes are TRBV13 and TRBJ2-5; no reliable D call. CDR1 and CDR2 from the germline V gene are PRHDT and FYEKMQ (reference sequence). The CDR3 loop spans 14 amino acids. The ends were cut back, 2 bases at V and 5 bases at J, with 12 bases in the middle. The CDR3 sequence: CASSLHGWLETQYF. Written as DNA, the CDR3 is TGTGCCAGCAGCTTACATGGGTGGTTGGAGACCCAGTACTTC. The full variable domain, its missing parts supplied by reference TRBV13 and TRBJ2-5, is AAGVIQSPRHLIKEKRETATLKCYPIPRHDTVYWYQQGPGQDPQFLISFYEKMQSDKGSIPDRFSAQQFSDYHSELNMSSLELGDSALYFCASSLHGWLETQYFGPGTRLLVL.

Comments on this clonotype: A clone one base away is much larger, so this may be a read error. The genes are TRBV10-3 and TRBJ2-5; weak D call: TRBD1 (5 bases). TRBJ2-7 matches the DNA end more closely, so the J call is doubtful. Germline loops: CDR1 ENHRY, CDR2 SYGVKD. This CDR3 is 13 amino acids long. CDR3 protein: CASSYRSDYEQYF. Here the CDR3 DNA reads TGTGCCAGCAGTTACAGGTCAGACTACGAGCAGTACTTC.

This chain links TRBV6-5 with TRBJ1-6; D remains unclear. The V and J ends lost 7 bases and 1 base respectively, with 11 bases between them. Looked up from germline, CDR1 is MNHEY and CDR2 is SVGAGI. The CDR3 totals 15 residues. In DNA, the CDR3 is TGTGCCAGCATTTCGAGTTGGTCCTATAATTCACCCCTCCACTTT. It translates to CASISSWSYNSPLHF.

The table lists this clonotype with many counts. V is TRBV2 and J is TRBJ1-6; TRBD1 matches 11 bases. Germline CDR1 is SNHLY and CDR2 is FYNNEI. The CDR3 contains 15 residues. Trimming cost V 0 bases and J 11 bases; bases outside gene matches: 3. The CDR3 sequence is CASSEARDRGTPLHF. The CDR3 bases are TGTGCCAGCAGTGAAGCCCGGGACAGGGGGACACCCCTCCACTTT.

This clonotype was seen repeatedly, ten times or more. The chain links TRBV10-3 to TRBJ2-7, with D tentatively TRBD1 or TRBD2 (5 bases each). Germline CDR1 is ENHRY and CDR2 is SYGVKD. Trimming shortened V by 9 bases and J by 7 bases, and 10 bases separated the two germline ends. The CDR3 runs 10 residues. The DNA for the CDR3 is TGTGCCATGGGGACGGAGGAGCAGTACTTC. Protein sequence: CAMGTEEQYF.

This chain links TRBV7-2 with TRBJ1-6; D call uncertain. CDR3 length: 15 residues. Trimming left V 5 bases short and J 9 bases short, with 17 bases between. Germline V lookup: CDR1 SGHTA, CDR2 FQGNSA. The CDR3 region is CASSPLGRNTSPLHF. Written as DNA, the CDR3 is TGTGCCAGCAGCCCATTAGGCAGGAACACTTCACCCCTCCACTTT.